This TCR beta chain was retrieved from a study of beta chain features in type 1 diabetes (dated 2018 in TCRdb). General notes on the study: No differences in mean age, gender distribution, total cell number or subset yield were found between patients and healthy donors. A total of some 110 million sorted cells were examined across all samples, and a strong correlation was observed between cell number per subset and RNA yield. The study compared TCRB repertoires of sorted circulating CD4+ T cell subsets between recently diagnosed type 1 diabetes patients and matched healthy donors. Naive and central memory subsets were obtained from all 30 or so donors, but regulatory and stem cell-like memory subsets were isolated from only 8 patients and about 8 healthy donors.

A single peripheral blood draw of roughly 0.11 L on average was collected from each donor into heparinised tubes. Using a panel that included CD45RO, CCR7, CD25, CD127, CD95 and CD27, naive, central memory, regulatory and stem cell-like memory CD4+ T cells were sorted on a BD FACSAria II. Purity was above 98% for every sorted population. PBMCs were isolated immediately by Lymphoprep density gradient centrifugation and stained directly without culture. So that batch effects would be minimized, each experiment stained and sorted samples in pairs, pairing one healthy donor with one patient. Overall results and qualifications from the work: Naive, central memory and regulatory TCRB repertoires appeared to be more alike among patients than among healthy donors. Because cDNA was sequenced instead of genomic DNA, highly expressing activated cells could be over-represented, though the groups showed no difference in activation or CD3 levels. Shorter templates might have been favored by PCR, but patient and control samples were amplified and corrected together, so both groups would have been affected equally by any skew. Type 1 diabetes patients showed a moderate but significant shortening of TCRB CDR3 length in all four CD4+ subsets. Because the HLA sub-analyses included only small numbers of individuals, any influence of HLA type on TCRB rearrangement was left unresolved. Fewer insertions and more nucleotide deletions at VDJ recombination sites were observed in patients with type 1 diabetes, implying thymic rearrangement abnormalities.

This clone was seen only a few times. Its antigen remains undetermined. One junction end does not reproduce the germline sequence, and a read error may be involved. The entire amount of isolated RNA was reverse transcribed using the High Capacity cDNA Reverse Transcription Kit, so the sequenced TCRB transcripts were expressed ones. Naive, central memory and regulatory T cell samples underwent deep immunoSEQ sequencing, averaging about 3.57 million total reads per sample. Sorted cells were lysed in RLT buffer, and RNA was extracted using DNase-treated RNeasy Micro or Mini kits according to cell number. Each cell subset was processed separately to prevent cross-contamination, with patient and healthy donor samples processed together. The immunoSEQ multiplex PCR was used to amplify TCRB sequences from cDNA, generating 87-bp fragments that spanned the CDR3 region. The amplicons were sequenced using the Illumina HiSeq platform. Processing in the source paper ran as follows. Synthetic template baselines were used to correct PCR bias computationally, reads within Hamming distance 2 were collapsed, and singletons that could not be merged were discarded. Reads were aligned to IMGT to assign V, D and J genes, CDR3 length, and insertions or deletions at six rearrangement sites. Within each subset, clonotype counts were normalized to the number of sorted cells before true diversity and Gini coefficients were calculated with the tcR R package. Repertoire sharing was quantified using the overlap coefficient calculated on TCRB nucleotide sequences. Out-of-frame TCRB sequences from naive cells were analyzed to stand in for the pre-selection repertoire. TCRdb limited this immuneACCESS table to in-frame rearrangements with V and J called. A share of clones is missing; checked studies link under half to unresolved V genes, and the rest is unexplained. V and J calls plus clone size are reproduced from that table; the DNA served to infer D and trimming. This sample lists about 230,000 clones; around 9.6% were detected once. Clones ranked in the top ten supply just under 0.035% of the sample.

The clonotype originates from a woman aged 18-35 years in good health. Sequencing was done on a sample of naive CD4+ T cells from blood. The cell subset or site label of this sample denotes: true naive CD4+ T cells.

This receptor has the CDR3 CASSDRAVAEPSSF. The sequenced DNA: TGTGCCAGCAGTGATAGAGCGGTAGCGGAACCATCTAGCTTC. The rearrangement combines TRBV2 with TRBJ2-7; TRBD2 is a possible D gene, resting on 6 matching bases. The CDR3 holds 14 amino acids from the cysteine to the phenylalanine. The sequence is cut down to CDR3 DNA, 42 bases in frame from base 1. Sequences SNHLY (CDR1) and FYNNEI (CDR2) are obtained from the germline V gene. Outside the CDR3, residues come from the reference TRBV2 and TRBJ2-7 proteins, so the full variable domain is: EPEVTQTPSHQVTQMGQEVILRCVPISNHLYFYWYRQILGQKVEFLVSFYNNEISEKSEIFDDQFSVERPDGSNFTLKIRSTKLEDSAMYFCASSDRAVAEPSSFGPGTRLTVT.